The rows below give T cell receptor beta chains drawn from one sample of a study of blood T cell repertoires in COVID-19. Assay used: immunoSEQ multiplex PCR; TCRdb lists only in-frame clones, some missing. Here the sample spans approximately 180,000 clones, 80% to 90% being singletons. The sequenced material came from peripheral blood. The receptor set was obtained from a human donor with active or convalescent COVID-19. The donor label of this sample is uncertain. CDR3s include the opening cysteine and the closing phenylalanine or tryptophan. A D gene is named only where the DNA matches it firmly. Not all rows give a size; the values are once, few, many and, for expanded clones, a class.

V gene,CDR3 length,D gene,clone size,J gene,CDR3 DNA,CDR3 protein
TRBV7-2,15,.,.,TRBJ2-1,TGTGCCAGCAGGTTTGGGAGTACGTCTGACAATGAGCAGTTCTTC,CASRFGSTSDNEQFF
TRBV13,16,TRBD2,.,TRBJ2-7,TGTGCCAGCAGCTCTAGACTAGCGGGGGGTGACGACGAGCAGTACTTC,CASSSRLAGGDDEQYF
TRBV7-3,14,.,.,TRBJ1-1,TGTGCCAGCAGCTTAGGAGCTATGAACACTGAAGCTTTCTTT,CASSLGAMNTEAFF
TRBV5-5,14,TRBD1,.,TRBJ1-5,TGTGCCAGCAGCTCGGACAGGGCAGGCGGGGCCCAGCATTTT,CASSSDRAGGAQHF
TRBV27,16,TRBD2,.,TRBJ2-1,TGTGCCAGCAGTCCGATCTCTAGCGGGGATTACAATGAGCAGTTCTTC,CASSPISSGDYNEQFF
TRBV27,15,.,.,TRBJ2-3,TGTGCCAGCAGACCAGGAGGGACTAGCACAGATACGCAGTATTTT,CASRPGGTSTDTQYF
TRBV5-4,16,TRBD2,.,TRBJ2-5,TGTGCCAGCAGCTTCAGAGGGACTAGCGGGCGGGAGACCCAGTACTTC,CASSFRGTSGRETQYF
TRBV7-2,14,.,.,TRBJ2-7,TGTGCCAGCAGCTTGCAGGGCTTGAGCTACGAGCAGTACTTC,CASSLQGLSYEQYF
TRBV7-2,14,.,.,TRBJ2-3,TGTGCCAGCAGCTTGGGGGGGGCCACAGATACGCAGTATTTT,CASSLGGATDTQYF
TRBV10-3,12,.,.,TRBJ1-1,TGTGCCACAGGGTGGGGAAACACTGAAGCTTTCTTT,CATGWGNTEAFF
TRBV9,15,TRBD1,.,TRBJ2-7,TGTGCCAGCAGCTCTGGAACAGGGGCCCCCTACGAGCAGTACTTC,CASSSGTGAPYEQYF
TRBV6-1,17,TRBD1,.,TRBJ2-1,TGTGCCAGCAGTGGACTATCCGGGACAGGGACCTACAATGAGCAGTTCTTC,CASSGLSGTGTYNEQFF
TRBV30,16,.,.,TRBJ2-2,TGTGCCTGGAGAAAGCTCTATGACAGCCAAACCGGGGAGCTGTTTTTT,CAWRKLYDSQTGELFF
TRBV28,15,.,.,TRBJ1-1,TGTGCCAGCAGTCCTCGAGGGAGGGCGAGCACTGAAGCTTTCTTT,CASSPRGRASTEAFF
TRBV2,15,.,.,TRBJ1-4,TGTGCCAGCAGTATCCTCGGGGGGGGAAATGAAAAACTGTTTTTT,CASSILGGGNEKLFF
TRBV6-5,15,.,.,TRBJ2-7,TGTGCCAGCAGTTACCGGGCGGGATCGGACTACGAGCAGTACTTC,CASSYRAGSDYEQYF
TRBV21-1,14,.,.,TRBJ1-5,TGTGCCAGCAGCTCAACAGGGTCTGGTCAGCCCCAGCATTTT,CASSSTGSGQPQHF
TRBV9,14,.,once,TRBJ2-5,TGTGCCAGCAGCGTAGGGGTTAGAGGAGAGACCCAGTACTTC,CASSVGVRGETQYF
TRBV9,14,.,.,TRBJ2-3,TGTGCCAGCAGCGAAGGGAGGACGACAGATACGCAGTATTTT,CASSEGRTTDTQYF
TRBV6-2/TRBV6-3,16,TRBD1,.,TRBJ1-6,TGTGCCAGCAGTACCCCCCCCCGGGACAGGAATTCACCCCTCCACTTT,CASSTPPRDRNSPLHF
TRBV19,12,.,.,TRBJ2-7,TGTGCCACAAGCGCCCCAAACTACGAGCAGTACTTC,CATSAPNYEQYF
TRBV5-4,17,TRBD2,.,TRBJ2-5,TGTGCCAGCAGCTTGGGGCTAGCGGGGGGGAACCAAGAGACCCAGTACTTC,CASSLGLAGGNQETQYF
TRBV14,15,.,.,TRBJ2-1,TGTGCCAGCAGCCGAGGCACTTTTTTACGAAGTGAGCAGTTCTTC,CASSRGTFLRSEQFF
TRBV3-1/TRBV3-2,16,TRBD1,.,TRBJ1-1,TGTGCCAGCAGCCAAGTTTCCGCACAGGGGGCGACTGAAGCTTTCTTT,CASSQVSAQGATEAFF
TRBV30,12,TRBD1,.,TRBJ2-1,TGTGCCTGGAGTGTACAGGGGGGACAGCAGTTCTTC,CAWSVQGGQQFF
TRBV29-1,13,TRBD1,.,TRBJ1-2,TGCAGCGTTGCGCTGGGACAGAACTATGGCTACACCTTC,CSVALGQNYGYTF
TRBV27,14,.,.,TRBJ1-1,TGTGCCAGCAGTTTTGCGGGGGTTGGAACTGAAGCTTTCTTT,CASSFAGVGTEAFF
TRBV6-5,14,.,.,TRBJ2-3,TGTGCCAGCAGCCCGTCCGCGACTCCGGATACGCAGTATTTT,CASSPSATPDTQYF
TRBV4-3,15,.,.,TRBJ2-2,TGCGCCAGCAGCCAATCCAGGGCGAACACCGGGGAGCTGTTTTTT,CASSQSRANTGELFF
TRBV19,15,.,.,TRBJ1-5,TGTGCCAGTACCCCTGGGGTGGGGCTGAATCAGCCCCAGCATTTT,CASTPGVGLNQPQHF
TRBV7-2,18,TRBD1,.,TRBJ2-3,TGTGCCAGCAGCTTAGCGCGGAACAGGGACAGGGGCACAGATACGCAGTATTTT,CASSLARNRDRGTDTQYF
TRBV7-6,16,.,.,TRBJ2-1,TGTGCCAGCAGCTTGGGTCGGGGGGCCGGAGGCAATGAGCAGTTCTTC,CASSLGRGAGGNEQFF
TRBV3-1/TRBV3-2,17,.,.,TRBJ1-2,TGTGCCAGCAGCCAAGATGACGGGGGAGCTTCTAACTATGGCTACACCTTC,CASSQDDGGASNYGYTF
TRBV7-9,12,TRBD1,.,TRBJ1-5,TGTGCCAGCAGCTTAGGGACAGGGCTCCCGCATTTT,CASSLGTGLPHF
TRBV28,13,.,.,TRBJ1-3,TGTGCCAGCACCGACGGGGGAGGAAACACCATATATTTT,CASTDGGGNTIYF
TRBV19,16,TRBD2,few,TRBJ2-7,TGTGCCAGTAGTATAGTCTCGACTAGCAGCGCCTACGAGCAGTACTTC,CASSIVSTSSAYEQYF
TRBV28,15,.,.,TRBJ1-5,TGTGCCAGCAGTTTATACAGGGAAGGCAATCAGCCCCAGCATTTT,CASSLYREGNQPQHF
TRBV27,13,.,.,TRBJ2-7,TGTGCCAGCAGACAGGGTATCTATACGAGGCAGTACTTC,CASRQGIYTRQYF
TRBV7-9,12,.,.,TRBJ1-1,TGTGCCAGCAGCTTAAGCCAGGGGGAAGCTTTCTTT,CASSLSQGEAFF
TRBV5-4,14,TRBD2,.,TRBJ2-1,TGTGCCAGCAGCTTACTAGCGGGATTCGATGAGCAGTTCTTC,CASSLLAGFDEQFF
TRBV28,15,.,.,TRBJ1-4,TGTGCCAGCAGTTTTAGGGGGAAAGGGGATGAAAAACTGTTTTTT,CASSFRGKGDEKLFF
TRBV19,13,.,.,TRBJ2-5,TGTGCCAGTAGTATAATGACTCAAGAGACCCAGTACTTC,CASSIMTQETQYF
TRBV18,15,TRBD1,.,TRBJ1-5,TGTGCCAGCTCACCGGGAGGACAGGGGAGTCAGCCCCAGCATTTT,CASSPGGQGSQPQHF
TRBV6-5,13,.,.,TRBJ2-1,TGTGCCAGCAGTCAGTTCTTTTTCGATGAGCAGTTCTTC,CASSQFFFDEQFF
TRBV10-3,13,.,.,TRBJ1-1,TGTGCCATCAGTGACAGGGGGAACACTGAAGCTTTCTTT,CAISDRGNTEAFF
TRBV6-6,15,TRBD1,.,TRBJ1-1,TGTGCCAGCAGGCGAGACAGGGGCCCGCTCACTGAAGCTTTCTTT,CASRRDRGPLTEAFF
TRBV4-1,17,TRBD1,.,TRBJ2-7,TGCGCCAGCAGCCAGGGTTCGGGACAGGGAAGATCCTACGAGCAGTACTTC,CASSQGSGQGRSYEQYF